The TCR beta chain under discussion was sequenced for a study of cytomegalovirus exposure and HLA in healthy donors. The CDR3 sequence is 21 residues long. CDR1 and CDR2 (germline): MDHEN, SYDVKM. J was trimmed by 2 bases and V by 2 bases; bases with no gene match: 17. Primers included in the PCR were 60 Vbeta and 13 Jbeta primers. The repertoire was sequenced with immunoSEQ multiplex PCR; TCRdb's copy has only in-frame clones and lacks some. With tens of thousands of clones in the sample, the ten largest clones hold 3.5% to 4%. Study results and caveats: In a later analysis, V- and J-gene trimming of beta chains associated with a DCLRE1C missense variant, replicated independently.

Turning to this clone: Its antigen is unidentified.

This sequence was found in a man aged 18 to 35 in good health and CMV-seropositive. The gene calls are TRBV28 and TRBJ1-3, with 11 bases matching TRBD1. The source material was PBMCs. The CDR3 sequence: CASSLVPGQGAFELPGNTIYF. In nucleotides, the CDR3 is TGTGCCAGCAGTTTAGTCCCCGGACAGGGGGCTTTCGAGTTACCTGGAAACACCATATATTTT.